One sample yielded the 10 T cell receptor beta chains listed below, sequenced in a study of vaccination effects on CD4 cells after COVID-19. Generated by immunoSEQ multiplex PCR, the TCRdb table keeps only in-frame clones and is missing some. The table lists tens of thousands of clones, about 71% of them singletons, with around 12% in the top ten. Before any sequencing was done, the ViraFEST assay used viral peptide pools to expand antigen-specific CD4+ T cells. Following a roughly eleven-day culture, CD4+ T cells were purified. Neither prior SARS-CoV-2 infection nor positive nucleocapsid antibodies were present in the vaccine recipients. Antigens for these TCRs are unknown. The material sequenced was CD4+ T cells from PBMCs cultured with HCoV-OC43 spike peptides, taken before COVID-19 vaccination. Subset defined: HCoV-OC43 spike overlapping peptide pool stimulation. These receptors came from a human donor who received a COVID-19 vaccine.

This clone came up once. This chain links TRBV10-2 with TRBJ1-5; D is unresolved. V was trimmed by 8 bases and J by 9 bases, leaving 23 bases between them. The CDR3 extends over 15 amino acids. The germline V gene has CDR1 WSHSY and CDR2 SAAADI. The CDR3 DNA sequence: TGCGCCAGCCAAAGTGGACCGCTTTCCGGGAGGCCCCAGCATTTT. This sequence encodes CASQSGPLSGRPQHF.

V is TRBV5-4 and J is TRBJ2-1; 9 bases line up with TRBD2. Germline-derived CDR1 and CDR2 are SGHNT and YYREEE (reference sequence). The CDR3 has 15 residues. The V segment lost 4 bases and the J segment 7 bases; nucleotides outside the gene matches: 9. CDR3 sequence: CASSRGRGGPNEQFF. The CDR3, as DNA: TGTGCCAGCAGCCGCGGGCGGGGGGGCCCTAATGAGCAGTTCTTC.

The CDR3, as DNA: TGCAGCGTTGGCATGCTAGGAATTGAGCAGTTCTTC. Encoded protein: CSVGMLGIEQFF. This chain joins TRBV29-1 and TRBJ2-1; D gene uncertain. The CDR3 runs 12 residues. The V gene's germline CDR1 is SQVTM and CDR2 ANQGSEA. Trimming cost V 4 bases and J 9 bases, with 13 bases left between them.

The chain links TRBV19 to TRBJ2-5; 10 bases match TRBD2. V was clipped by 9 bases and J by 4 bases; unmatched bases: 11. The CDR3 runs 15 residues. Germline assignment: CDR1 LNHDA and CDR2 SQIVND (reference sequence). This CDR3 reads CASSKGLAYGETQYF. The CDR3 nucleotides are TGTGCCAGCAGCAAGGGACTAGCGTATGGAGAGACCCAGTACTTC.

The gene calls are TRBV29-1 and TRBJ2-2; 9 bases agree with TRBD2. Germline assignment: CDR1 SQVTM and CDR2 ANQGSEA. The CDR3 extends over 14 amino acids. With V trimmed by 7 bases and J by 2 bases, 5 bases remained unmatched. This CDR3 reads CSAQLAGNTGELFF. As DNA, the CDR3 is TGCAGCGCCCAGCTAGCGGGAAACACCGGGGAGCTGTTTTTT.

The chain employs TRBV19 and TRBJ2-2; D is undetermined. The CDR3 loop spans 14 amino acids. Germline V CDR1 and CDR2: LNHDA, SQIVND (reference sequence). Between the trimmed V and J ends, which lost 7 bases and 0 bases, there was a span of 9 bases. Here the CDR3 DNA reads TGTGCCAGTAACAAGTTCGCGAACACCGGGGAGCTGTTTTTT. It encodes CASNKFANTGELFF.

The CDR3 protein is CASSRLAADNEQFF. The CDR3 region has the DNA TGTGCCAGCAGCAGACTAGCCGCGGACAATGAGCAGTTCTTC. This sequence joins TRBV11-2 and TRBJ2-1, with 7 bases identical to TRBD2. The J segment lost 5 bases and the V segment lost 5 bases, leaving 6 bases of the junction unmatched. Germline loops: CDR1 SGHAT, CDR2 FQNNGV. The CDR3 is 14 amino acids.

This clone was detected only a few times. The rearrangement uses TRBV5-4 and TRBJ2-3, with D possibly matching TRBD2 (6 bases). Germline-derived CDR1 and CDR2 are SGHNT and YYREEE (reference sequence). There are 16 residues in the CDR3. V was clipped by 4 bases and J by 4 bases, with 19 bases between them. CDR3 nucleotides: TGTGCCAGCAGCAGTACCGGGACTGAGGTGGCAGATACGCAGTATTTT. Translation gives CASSSTGTEVADTQYF.

In DNA form, the CDR3 reads TGTGCCAGTAGTACGCTTGTGACAACAGTCTCCTACGAGCAGTACTTC. Its protein product is CASSTLVTTVSYEQYF. The chain couples TRBV19 to TRBJ2-7; D is ambiguous. Trimming took off 4 bases at V and 0 bases at J, with 16 bases between the two ends. The CDR3 runs to 16 residues. CDR1 is LNHDA and CDR2 is SQIVND in the germline V gene (reference sequence). Complete variable domain (other parts from reference TRBV19 and TRBJ2-7): DGGITQSPKYLFRKEGQNVTLSCEQNLNHDAMYWYRQDPGQGLRLIYYSQIVNDFQKGDIAEGYSVSREKKESFPLTVTSAQKNPTAFYLCASSTLVTTVSYEQYFGPGTRLTVT.

V gene TRBV19 combines with J gene TRBJ2-7; D possibly corresponds to TRBD2 (6 bases). CDR1 and CDR2 (germline): LNHDA, SQIVND (reference sequence). The CDR3 consists of 13 residues. V gave up 2 bases and J gave up 4 bases, with 9 bases separating them. CDR3: CASSISRGYEQYF. Written as DNA, the CDR3 is TGTGCCAGTAGTATATCACGGGGGTACGAGCAGTACTTC.